The 32 T cell receptor beta chains below come from one sample, sequenced in a study of blood T cell repertoires in COVID-19. Using immunoSEQ multiplex PCR, the repertoire was profiled, and TCRdb retains in-frame clones only, with some absent. Of about 210,000 clones in the sample, about 85% were seen once. Sequenced: peripheral blood. These receptors all come from a middle-aged man with acute or convalescent COVID-19.

V is TRBV5-1 and J is TRBJ2-7; 8 bases are shared with TRBD1. V was clipped by 2 bases and J by 2 bases; unmatched bases: 9. CDR1 is SGHRS, CDR2 YFSETQ, per germline. This CDR3 has 16 amino acids. The CDR3 is CASSLTPGQAAYEQYF. The CDR3 DNA reads TGCGCCAGCAGCTTAACCCCGGGACAGGCAGCCTACGAGCAGTACTTC.

This sequence joins TRBV19 and TRBJ2-5; a possible D gene is TRBD1 (7 bases). Germline V CDR1 and CDR2: LNHDA, SQIVND (reference sequence). The CDR3 totals 19 residues. Trimming cost V 3 bases and J 2 bases, with 25 bases left between them. The CDR3 region has the DNA TGTGCCAGTAGTATCCGGGACAGAAGTAGGGGGGCTTCTCAAGAGACCCAGTACTTC. As protein: CASSIRDRSRGASQETQYF. The whole variable domain, filled in from reference TRBV19 and TRBJ2-5, reads DGGITQSPKYLFRKEGQNVTLSCEQNLNHDAMYWYRQDPGQGLRLIYYSQIVNDFQKGDIAEGYSVSREKKESFPLTVTSAQKNPTAFYLCASSIRDRSRGASQETQYFGPGTRLLVL.

The V gene is TRBV29-1, the J gene TRBJ2-7; a weak D match, TRBD2 (7 bases). Per the germline V gene, CDR1 is SQVTM and CDR2 is ANQGSEA. V shed 2 bases and J shed 6 bases, with 14 bases lying between them. CDR3 length equals 13 residues. The CDR3 region is CSVERGGGGEQYF. Written as DNA, the CDR3 is TGCAGCGTTGAAAGGGGAGGGGGTGGCGAGCAGTACTTC.

The V gene is TRBV19, the J gene TRBJ1-3; 7 bases are a match to TRBD1. The junction had 9 bases not matched to a gene; V was cut back by 9 bases and J by 1 base. Germline CDR1 LNHDA, CDR2 SQIVND (reference sequence). The CDR3 covers 15 residues. The CDR3 is CARPNRGWSGNTIYF. The CDR3 DNA reads TGTGCCAGGCCAAACAGGGGATGGTCTGGAAACACCATATATTTT.

V usage is TRBV6-4 and J usage is TRBJ2-1; 10 bases line up with TRBD1. The length of the CDR3 is 14 residues. Germline V gene lookup returns CDR1 MRHNA and CDR2 SNTAGT. Germline trimming cut 4 bases from V and 6 bases from J; bases unmatched to any gene: 3. This CDR3 reads CASSGQGAINEQFF. In DNA, the CDR3 is TGTGCCAGCAGTGGACAGGGGGCGATCAATGAGCAGTTCTTC.

The chain employs TRBV11-3 and TRBJ2-3, with TRBD2 matching over 8 bases. J lost 0 bases, V lost 5 bases, and 4 bases had no gene match. This CDR3 is built from 15 residues. Germline V CDR1 and CDR2: SGHNT, YENEEA. CDR3 coding DNA: TGTGCCAGCAGCCCCGGGACTAGAAGCACAGATACGCAGTATTTT. Translation: CASSPGTRSTDTQYF.

The J gene is TRBJ1-4, the V gene TRBV6-5, with a weak D call TRBD1 (5 bases). The CDR3 has 14 residues. Germline values: CDR1 MNHEY, CDR2 SVGAGI. Trimming removed 2 bases at V and 4 bases at J, with 8 bases between. CDR3 protein: CASSYRQFNEKLFF. For the CDR3, the DNA is TGTGCCAGCAGTTACCGACAGTTTAATGAAAAACTGTTTTTT.

The rearrangement links TRBV5-1 to TRBJ2-1; perhaps TRBD2 as D (6 bases). Germline assignment: CDR1 SGHRS and CDR2 YFSETQ. CDR3 size: 14 residues. With 4 bases removed from V and 3 bases from J, the gap between germline ends came to 11 bases. In DNA form, the CDR3 reads TGCGCCAGCAGCAGAGGAGGGGTCTACAATGAGCAGTTCTTC. Its protein is CASSRGGVYNEQFF.

This chain connects TRBV5-4 to TRBJ2-2, with TRBD2 matching over 8 bases. The CDR3 runs to 16 residues. Germline trimming cut 5 bases from V and 6 bases from J; bases unmatched to any gene: 12. In germline, CDR1 is SGHNT, CDR2 YYREEE (reference sequence). DNA of the CDR3: TGTGCCAGCAGAACGAACGGGGGGGCCGGGGCCGGGGAGCTGTTTTTT. This encodes CASRTNGGAGAGELFF.

The chain is built from TRBV5-1 and TRBJ2-1; maybe TRBD2 (6 bases). Germline CDR1 SGHRS, CDR2 YFSETQ. V was pared by 0 bases and J by 9 bases, with 13 bases between. CDR3 length: 14 amino acids. The CDR3 coding sequence is TGCGCCAGCAGCTTGGTTGGAGGGTCAGGTGAGCAGTTCTTC. As protein: CASSLVGGSGEQFF.

The genes are TRBV27 and TRBJ2-2, with D maybe TRBD1 (5 bases). Trimming cost V 6 bases and J 7 bases, with 18 bases left between them. The CDR3 spans 15 residues. The germline V gene encodes CDR1 MNHEY and CDR2 SMNVEV (reference sequence). For the CDR3, the DNA is TGTGCCAGCAGCCGTCCCCAGGGTAGTCACGGGGAGCTGTTTTTT. Translated, it gives CASSRPQGSHGELFF.

The chain is built from TRBV14 and TRBJ2-1; D unresolved. V lost 4 bases and J lost 3, with 13 bases in between. This CDR3 contains 15 residues. The germline V gene has CDR1 SGHDN and CDR2 FVKESK. CDR3 in amino acids: CASSPLEASYNEQFF. Here the CDR3 DNA reads TGTGCCAGCAGCCCCCTTGAGGCTAGCTACAATGAGCAGTTCTTC.

The chain joins TRBV5-1 to TRBJ2-5, with 8 bases lining up with TRBD1. The CDR3 spans 23 residues. CDR1 is SGHRS, CDR2 YFSETQ, per germline. V trimming: 2 bases; J trimming: 4 bases; junction bases outside the gene matches: 31. The CDR3 nucleotides read TGCGCCAGCAGCTTTTTCCGAGATTCGCTCACCGGGACAGGACACCCCACTATAGAGACCCAGTACTTC. Its protein is CASSFFRDSLTGTGHPTIETQYF.

CDR3 bases: TGTGCCAGCAGCCAAAGGGGTTTTTTCTACAATGAGCAGTTCTTC. Translation gives CASSQRGFFYNEQFF. This chain joins TRBV14 and TRBJ2-1, with D possibly being TRBD1 (5 bases). V was pared by 2 bases and J by 3 bases, with 11 bases between. This CDR3 spans 15 amino acids. Germline loops: CDR1 SGHDN, CDR2 FVKESK.

This clone was recorded only once. This rearrangement joins TRBV19 to TRBJ2-7, with D perhaps matching TRBD1 (6 bases). In germline, CDR1 is LNHDA, CDR2 SQIVND (reference sequence). V was pared by 5 bases and J by 1 base, with 15 bases between. The CDR3 consists of 15 residues. The CDR3 DNA reads TGTGCCAGTAGTCCCCAGGGGACACGTTCCTACGAGCAGTACTTC. The encoded protein is CASSPQGTRSYEQYF. The full variable domain, its missing parts supplied by reference TRBV19 and TRBJ2-7, is DGGITQSPKYLFRKEGQNVTLSCEQNLNHDAMYWYRQDPGQGLRLIYYSQIVNDFQKGDIAEGYSVSREKKESFPLTVTSAQKNPTAFYLCASSPQGTRSYEQYFGPGTRLTVT.

This clone was counted once. The chain links TRBV7-2 to TRBJ1-2, with TRBD1 as a possible D gene (6 bases). Germline CDR1 reads SGHTA; CDR2 reads FQGNSA. The V end was cut by 5 bases, the J end by 4 bases, with 11 bases between. This CDR3 spans 13 amino acids. This chain's CDR3 is CASSPDRIYGYTF. For the CDR3, the DNA is TGTGCCAGCAGCCCCGACAGGATCTATGGCTACACCTTC.

This chain connects TRBV7-9 to TRBJ2-6; D might be TRBD1 (5 bases). CDR3 size: 18 residues. Trimming removed 1 base from V and 0 bases from J, with 13 bases in between. Germline loops: CDR1 SEHNR, CDR2 FQNEAQ (reference sequence). CDR3: CASSLGVRASSGANVLTF. The CDR3 nucleotides are TGTGCCAGCAGCTTAGGGGTCAGGGCCAGCTCTGGGGCCAACGTCCTGACTTTC.

In the case of this clone: This specimen includes other DNA sequences encoding the same CDR3. The rearrangement joins TRBV27 to TRBJ2-7, with a tentative D call TRBD2 (7 bases). The CDR3 length is 14 residues. Germline values: CDR1 MNHEY, CDR2 SMNVEV (reference sequence). The germline V and J ends were trimmed by 8 bases and 2 bases, with 16 bases remaining between them. CDR3 bases: TGTGCCAGCTCATCTGGGGGGGCCCCCTACGAGCAGTACTTC. This sequence encodes CASSSGGAPYEQYF.

The rearrangement uses TRBV6-5 and TRBJ2-1; 7 positions match TRBD1. This CDR3 is built from 14 residues. The germline gives CDR1 MNHEY, CDR2 SVGAGI. Trimming at V came to 6 bases and at J to 4 bases, leaving 6 bases not matched to a gene. The CDR3 DNA reads TGTGCCAGCAGCTATGGGACAGCTTACAATGAGCAGTTCTTC. Amino acids: CASSYGTAYNEQFF.

The V call is TRBV11-2, the J call TRBJ2-5; possibly TRBD2 for D (6 bases). The CDR3 is 14 residues long. V was cut by 8 bases and J by 5 bases, with 18 bases left in between. CDR1 SGHAT and CDR2 FQNNGV come from the germline V gene. DNA for the CDR3: TGTGCCAGCGGTTTCGGAGGGTGGGGTGAGACCCAGTACTTC. Translated: CASGFGGWGETQYF.

The chain is built from TRBV29-1 and TRBJ2-7; the match to TRBD1 covers 7 bases. CDR3 length: 12 amino acids. V trimming: 2 bases; J trimming: 5 bases; junction bases outside the gene matches: 3. Germline V CDR1 and CDR2: SQVTM, ANQGSEA. CDR3 amino acids: CSVEPTGHEQYF. Written as DNA, the CDR3 is TGCAGCGTTGAACCGACAGGGCACGAGCAGTACTTC.

The rearrangement joins TRBV7-8 to TRBJ2-1, with 8 bases identical to TRBD1. Germline CDR1 reads SGHVS; CDR2 reads FQNEAQ. The CDR3 extends over 17 amino acids. J gave up 6 bases and V 6 bases, and 16 bases lay outside the gene matches. CDR3 in DNA: TGTGCCAGCAGACCGATTGTCGGACAGGGAATCCGCAATGAGCAGTTCTTC. Its protein is CASRPIVGQGIRNEQFF. Full variable domain (outside the CDR3, taken from reference TRBV7-8 and TRBJ2-1): GAGVSQSPRYKVAKRGQDVALRCDPISGHVSLFWYQQALGQGPEFLTYFQNEAQLDKSGLPSDRFFAERPEGSVSTLKIQRTQQEDSAVYLCASRPIVGQGIRNEQFFGPGTRLTVL.

For this clone: The sample holds other DNA sequences that translate to the same CDR3. The chain employs TRBV5-1 and TRBJ2-7, with TRBD1 matching 8 bases. CDR1 is SGHRS, CDR2 YFSETQ, per germline. Trimming at V came to 4 bases and at J to 0 bases, leaving 3 bases not matched to a gene. CDR3 length: 14 residues. This CDR3 is CASSLGQGSYEQYF. The CDR3, as DNA: TGCGCCAGCAGCCTCGGACAGGGCTCCTACGAGCAGTACTTC.

CDR3: CASSLGGLAGSGNTIYF. As DNA, the CDR3 is TGTGCCAGCAGCTTGGGGGGGCTGGCCGGCTCTGGAAACACCATATATTTT. V and J are TRBV5-5 and TRBJ1-3, with D possibly being TRBD1 (6 bases). V shed 0 bases and J shed 0 bases, with 13 bases lying between them. This CDR3 region has 17 residues. CDR1 and CDR2 (germline): SGHKS, YYEKEE (reference sequence).

This chain uses TRBV2 with TRBJ2-2, with D possibly TRBD2 on 5 matching bases. Germline V lookup: CDR1 SNHLY, CDR2 FYNNEI. This CDR3 contains 13 residues. V was clipped by 7 bases and J by 2 bases, with 8 bases between them. The CDR3 here is CASMEVNTGELFF. The CDR3 region has the DNA TGTGCCAGCATGGAGGTAAACACCGGGGAGCTGTTTTTT. The variable domain in full, with the rest retrieved from reference TRBV2 and TRBJ2-2, is EPEVTQTPSHQVTQMGQEVILRCVPISNHLYFYWYRQILGQKVEFLVSFYNNEISEKSEIFDDQFSVERPDGSNFTLKIRSTKLEDSAMYFCASMEVNTGELFFGEGSRLTVL.

The J gene is TRBJ1-1, the V gene TRBV3-1 (or the pseudogene TRBV3-2); perhaps TRBD1 as D (6 bases). The germline CDR1 and CDR2 sequences are LGHDT and YNNKEL (reference sequence). V lost 4 bases and J 5 bases, leaving 14 bases between the germline ends. The CDR3 covers 14 residues. Here the CDR3 reads CASSPRDTGTEAFF. DNA for the CDR3: TGTGCCAGCAGCCCAAGGGACACGGGGACTGAAGCTTTCTTT.

The J gene is TRBJ2-1, the V gene TRBV27; 10 nucleotides agree with TRBD2. Germline V gene sequence: CDR1 MNHEY, CDR2 SMNVEV (reference sequence). After removal of 0 bases from V and 4 bases from J, the junction contained 3 bases not matched to a gene. This CDR3 has 16 residues. The CDR3 DNA sequence: TGTGCCAGCAGTTTATCGGTTAGCGGGAGGTACAATGAGCAGTTCTTC. This codes for CASSLSVSGRYNEQFF.

This chain uses TRBV29-1 with TRBJ1-5; unclear D gene. Germline CDR1 is SQVTM and CDR2 is ANQGSEA. This CDR3 comprises 12 residues. Trimming shortened V by 6 bases and J by 9 bases, and 15 bases separated the two germline ends. CDR3 coding DNA: TGCAGCGTAGGACTCCCGGGCTGGCCCCAGCATTTT. Translating gives CSVGLPGWPQHF.

The sample holds a few counts of this clone. The chain combines TRBV19 with TRBJ2-7, with TRBD2 matching over 7 bases. The V gene's germline CDR1 is LNHDA and CDR2 SQIVND (reference sequence). The CDR3 sequence is 13 residues long. V gave up 5 bases and J gave up 6 bases; unmatched junction bases: 7. CDR3 loop: CASSAWEGAEQYF. In DNA form, the CDR3 reads TGTGCCAGTAGTGCTTGGGAGGGAGCCGAGCAGTACTTC.

The V call is TRBV6-4, the J call TRBJ2-3; TRBD2 matches 14 bases. Germline values: CDR1 MRHNA, CDR2 SNTAGT. V lost 5 bases, J lost 9 bases, and 7 bases stayed unmatched. The CDR3 consists of 15 residues. CDR3 in DNA: TGTGCCAGCAGTCCCGGGACTAGCGGGAGAGGGACGCAGTATTTT. Its protein is CASSPGTSGRGTQYF.

CDR3: CASSAGISYEQYF. CDR3 in DNA: TGTGCCAGCAGCGCCGGGATTTCCTACGAGCAGTACTTC. The chain employs TRBV5-4 and TRBJ2-7; tentatively, D is TRBD2 (5 bases). Trimming cost V 4 bases and J 1 base, with 9 bases left between them. This CDR3 has 13 residues. Looked up from germline, CDR1 is SGHNT and CDR2 is YYREEE (reference sequence).

The chain employs TRBV3-1 (or the pseudogene TRBV3-2) and TRBJ1-4; D unresolved. V was shortened by 1 base and J by 7 bases, with 10 bases between the two germline ends. CDR1 LGHDT and CDR2 YNNKEL come from the germline V gene (reference sequence). The CDR3 consists of 14 residues. DNA for the CDR3: TGTGCCAGCAGCCAAGCGGAGGACGGTGAAAAACTGTTTTTT. It encodes CASSQAEDGEKLFF.